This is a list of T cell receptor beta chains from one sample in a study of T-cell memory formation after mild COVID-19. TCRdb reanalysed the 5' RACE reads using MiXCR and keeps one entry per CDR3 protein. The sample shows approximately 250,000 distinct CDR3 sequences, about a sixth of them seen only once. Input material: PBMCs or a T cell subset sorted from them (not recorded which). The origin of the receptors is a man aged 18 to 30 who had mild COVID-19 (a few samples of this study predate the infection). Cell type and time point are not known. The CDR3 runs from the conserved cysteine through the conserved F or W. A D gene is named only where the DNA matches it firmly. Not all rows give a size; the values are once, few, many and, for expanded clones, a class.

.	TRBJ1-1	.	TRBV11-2	CASSLLGPLNTEAFF	TGTGCCAGCAGCTTATTGGGACCGCTGAACACTGAAGCTTTCTTT
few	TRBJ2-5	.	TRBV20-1	CSAEGGSETQYF	TGCAGTGCCGAAGGAGGGTCTGAGACCCAGTACTTC
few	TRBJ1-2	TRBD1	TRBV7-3	CASSKTGVGYGYTF	TGTGCCAGCAGCAAAACAGGGGTCGGCTATGGCTACACCTTC
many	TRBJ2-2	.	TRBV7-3	CASSPGGNTGELFF	TGTGCCAGCAGCCCCGGGGGAAACACCGGGGAGCTGTTTTTT
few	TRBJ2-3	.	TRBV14	CASSSQDTHTQYF	TGTGCCAGCAGCTCGCAGGACACACATACGCAGTATTTT
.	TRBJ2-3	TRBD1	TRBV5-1	CASSLGQGVSDTQYF	TGCGCCAGCAGCTTGGGACAGGGGGTATCAGATACGCAGTATTTT
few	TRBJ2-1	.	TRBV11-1	CASSYRRGTGTDEQFF	TGTGCCAGCAGCTACCGACGGGGCACAGGGACGGATGAGCAGTTCTTC
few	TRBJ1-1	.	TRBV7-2	CASSMGTEAFF	TGTGCCAGCAGCATGGGGACCGAAGCTTTCTTT
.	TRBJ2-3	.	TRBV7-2	CASSPFGGAYTQYF	TGTGCCAGCAGCCCTTTTGGAGGAGCATATACGCAGTATTTT
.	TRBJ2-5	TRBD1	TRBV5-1	CASSSGTAYEETQYF	TGCGCCAGCAGCTCCGGGACAGCGTATGAAGAGACCCAGTACTTC
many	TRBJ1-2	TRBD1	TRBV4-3	CASSQDRGGGNGYTF	TGCGCCAGCAGCCAAGATCGAGGGGGCGGAAATGGCTACACCTTC
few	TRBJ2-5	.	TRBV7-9	CASSQGPSETQYF	TGTGCCAGCAGCCAGGGGCCGAGTGAGACCCAGTACTTC
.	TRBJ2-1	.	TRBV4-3	CASSQDRGGRYNEQFF	TGCGCCAGCAGCCAAGACAGGGGGGGCCGCTACAATGAGCAGTTCTTC
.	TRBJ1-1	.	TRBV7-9	CASSSREGSTEAFF	TGTGCCAGCAGCTCACGGGAAGGGAGCACTGAAGCTTTCTTT
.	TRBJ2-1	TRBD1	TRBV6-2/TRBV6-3	CASRRDSYEQFF	TGTGCCAGCAGAAGGGACAGCTATGAGCAGTTCTTC
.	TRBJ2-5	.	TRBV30	CAWSVGHQETQYF	TGTGCCTGGAGTGTTGGGCACCAAGAGACCCAGTACTTC
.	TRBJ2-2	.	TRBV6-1	CASRGRDSALEELFF	TGTGCCAGCAGAGGCAGGGACTCAGCGTTGGAGGAGCTGTTTTTT
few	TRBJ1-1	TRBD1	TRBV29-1	CSVRQGGTEAFF	TGCAGCGTTCGACAGGGAGGGACTGAAGCTTTCTTT
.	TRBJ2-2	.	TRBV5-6	CASSLGGYMAGELFF	TGTGCCAGCAGCTTGGGTGGCTATATGGCCGGGGAGCTGTTTTTT
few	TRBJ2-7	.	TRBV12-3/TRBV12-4	CASAYDSYEQYF	TGTGCCAGCGCCTACGACTCCTACGAGCAGTACTTC
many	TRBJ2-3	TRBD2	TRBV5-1	CASRPGLVSDTQYF	TGCGCCAGCAGGCCGGGACTAGTCTCAGATACGCAGTATTTT
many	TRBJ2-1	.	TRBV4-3	CASSQDGERLYNEQFF	TGCGCCAGCAGCCAAGACGGTGAAAGATTATACAATGAGCAGTTCTTC
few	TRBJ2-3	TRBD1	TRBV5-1	CASSFLRTGGTDTQYF	TGCGCCAGCAGCTTTTTACGGACAGGCGGCACAGATACGCAGTATTTT
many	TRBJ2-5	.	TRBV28	CASSFDEGRQETQYF	TGTGCCAGCAGTTTTGACGAGGGGAGGCAAGAGACCCAGTACTTC
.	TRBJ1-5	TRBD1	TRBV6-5	CARGGDRASSNQPQHF	TGTGCCAGGGGGGGGGACAGGGCAAGTAGCAATCAGCCCCAGCATTTT